A single sample gave rise to the 28 T cell receptor beta chains below, sequenced in a study of OX40 agonist ivuxolimab in advanced cancers. Preparation of the library involved the immunoSEQ multiplex PCR assay. The table was pulled from immuneACCESS by TCRdb, which kept in-frame rearrangements only. Such tables lose some clones; where checked, under half of the loss comes from unresolved V genes, and the rest has no known cause. The sample table shows about 26,000 clones, and about nine tenths are seen once. The ten largest account for approximately 22% of the sample. The material sequenced was CD4+ or CD8+ T cells sorted from blood, taken in a trial of the OX40 agonist ivuxolimab. The source of these receptors is an adult with an advanced solid tumor such as melanoma, head and neck, liver or kidney cancer.

A remark on this clone: Compared with germline, one end of the junction differs, possibly owing to a read error. The rearrangement joins TRBV11-3 to TRBJ2-7, with a weak D call TRBD2 (6 bases). The germline gives CDR1 SGHNT, CDR2 YENEEA. The CDR3 is 13 residues long. The CDR3 protein is CASSLGGTGPVHF. Here the CDR3 DNA reads TGTGCCAGCAGCTTAGGCGGGACTGGCCCTGTGCACTTC.

This rearrangement joins TRBV9 to TRBJ1-4; 7 bases agree with TRBD1. Germline assignment: CDR1 SGDLS and CDR2 YYNGEE. The CDR3 is 16 residues long. V trimming: 3 bases; J trimming: 3 bases; junction bases outside the gene matches: 8. CDR3: CASSARGTDSNEKLFF. CDR3 bases: TGTGCCAGCAGCGCGAGGGGGACAGATTCTAATGAAAAACTGTTTTTT.

The chain recombines TRBV6-5 with TRBJ1-2, with a tentative D call TRBD1 (5 bases). V was trimmed by 6 bases and J by 4 bases, leaving 18 bases between them. CDR3 size: 15 residues. Germline CDR1 is MNHEY and CDR2 is SVGAGI. The DNA for the CDR3 is TGTGCCAGCAGGGAGGGATGGGGGGTTCCCTATGGCTACACCTTC. Its translation is CASREGWGVPYGYTF.

This clone showed up just once. The chain combines TRBV27 with TRBJ2-6; D remains unclear. The CDR3 length is 15 residues. Per germline, CDR1 MNHEY and CDR2 SMNVEV (reference sequence). The V end was cut by 7 bases, the J end by 0 bases, with 10 bases between. DNA for the CDR3: TGTGCCAGCAAGGATCTAAGCTCTGGGGCCAACGTCCTGACTTTC. This sequence encodes CASKDLSSGANVLTF.

Notes on this clone: A clone one base away is much larger, so this may be a read error. This CDR3 is also generated by other DNA sequences in the sample. The CDR3 loop reads CASGHRTNPYEQYF. Written as DNA, the CDR3 is TGTGCCAGCGGTCACCGGACCAATCCCTACGAGCAGTACTTC. The rearrangement links TRBV7-9 to TRBJ2-7, with D unresolved. V was cut by 8 bases and J by 2 bases, with 16 bases left in between. The CDR3 runs 14 residues. Germline V gives CDR1 SEHNR, CDR2 FQNEAQ (reference sequence).

The chain uses TRBV18 and TRBJ2-7; D remains unclear. The CDR3 length is 13 residues. The germline V gene encodes CDR1 KGHSH and CDR2 LQKENI. V was trimmed by 1 base and J by 3 bases, leaving 7 bases between them. This chain's CDR3 is CASSPRDDYEQYF. The CDR3 nucleotides are TGTGCCAGCTCACCACGAGACGACTACGAGCAGTACTTC.

The chain combines TRBV19 with TRBJ2-5; either TRBD1 or TRBD2 may supply D (5 bases each). The length of the CDR3 is 12 residues. The germline gives CDR1 LNHDA, CDR2 SQIVND (reference sequence). V was pared by 3 bases and J by 4 bases, with 6 bases between. The CDR3 sequence: CASSIGGETQYF. Here the CDR3 DNA reads TGTGCCAGTAGTATTGGGGGAGAGACCCAGTACTTC.

This rearrangement joins TRBV7-9 to TRBJ2-3, with D possibly TRBD2 on 6 matching bases. The ends were cut back, 2 bases at V and 8 bases at J, with 8 bases in the middle. Germline V lookup: CDR1 SEHNR, CDR2 FQNEAQ (reference sequence). This CDR3 region has 12 residues. CDR3 region: CASSLQGGTQYF. The DNA for the CDR3 is TGTGCCAGCAGCTTACAGGGAGGTACGCAGTATTTT.

Regarding this clone: Distinct nucleotide sequences in the sample also encode this CDR3. The V call is TRBV6-4, the J call TRBJ2-1; the match to TRBD2 covers 11 bases. CDR3 length: 15 amino acids. Germline CDR1 and CDR2: MRHNA and SNTAGT. V was pared by 6 bases and J by 6 bases, with 7 bases of the junction left unmatched. In nucleotides, the CDR3 is TGTGCCAGCAGGATCGTAGCGGGAGGGCCCAATGAGCAGTTCTTC. Amino acids: CASRIVAGGPNEQFF.

The V gene is TRBV7-2, the J gene TRBJ1-1; the D is unclear. The CDR3 extends over 14 amino acids. Germline CDR1 is SGHTA and CDR2 is FQGNSA. Trimming shortened V by 1 base and J by 3 bases, and 9 bases separated the two germline ends. The CDR3 nucleotides read TGTGCCAGCAGCTTAGTAGCGATGGACACTGAAGCTTTCTTT. Translated: CASSLVAMDTEAFF.

This clone was observed a few times. The same CDR3 also results from other DNA sequences found in this sample. In nucleotides, the CDR3 is TGTGCCAGCAGTTTAGGGACGAACACTGAAGCTTTCTTT. Its translation: CASSLGTNTEAFF. The chain employs TRBV27 and TRBJ1-1, with D possibly being TRBD1 (5 bases). The CDR3 has 13 residues. The germline V and J ends were trimmed by 2 bases and 1 base, with 5 bases remaining between them. CDR1 and CDR2 (germline): MNHEY, SMNVEV (reference sequence).

The rearrangement uses TRBV9 and TRBJ2-7; tentative D call: TRBD1 (6 bases). Germline V gene lookup returns CDR1 SGDLS and CDR2 YYNGEE. The germline V and J ends were trimmed by 3 bases and 0 bases, with 13 bases remaining between them. The length of the CDR3 is 15 residues. The CDR3 sequence is CASSAHGTSSYEQYF. The CDR3 DNA follows: TGTGCCAGCAGCGCTCACGGGACAAGCTCCTACGAGCAGTACTTC.

This chain links TRBV6-1 with TRBJ1-3; TRBD1 might be the D (5 bases). The V gene lost 7 bases and the J gene lost 7 bases, with 11 bases spanning the gap. There are 12 residues in the CDR3. Germline V lookup: CDR1 MNHNS, CDR2 SASEGT. The CDR3 DNA reads as TGTGCCAGCACTTCCAAGGGGAACACCATATATTTT. This translates into CASTSKGNTIYF.

This chain joins TRBV19 and TRBJ1-1; D is possibly TRBD1 (5 bases). The CDR3 covers 13 residues. V lost 5 bases, J lost 6 bases, and 13 bases lay in between. CDR1 is LNHDA, CDR2 SQIVND, per germline (reference sequence). This CDR3 is CASSYDSASEAFF. CDR3 DNA: TGTGCCAGTAGTTACGACAGCGCCTCTGAAGCTTTCTTT.

The V and J genes are TRBV7-3 and TRBJ1-1; TRBD1 might be the D (6 bases). Trimming removed 2 bases at V and 1 base at J, with 14 bases between. This CDR3 has 16 amino acids. Germline CDR1 is SGHTA and CDR2 is FQGTGA. DNA for the CDR3: TGTGCCAGCAGCTTACGAACCGGGACACCGAACACTGAAGCTTTCTTT. This sequence encodes CASSLRTGTPNTEAFF.

The gene calls are TRBV7-9 and TRBJ2-7; 8 bases fit TRBD2. Germline V lookup: CDR1 SEHNR, CDR2 FQNEAQ (reference sequence). The V gene end was trimmed by 5 bases and the J gene end by 3 bases; junction bases not matched to a gene: 9. The CDR3 consists of 15 residues. CDR3 amino acids: CASSLTTAGGYEQYF. CDR3 coding DNA: TGTGCCAGCAGCCTAACCACGGCGGGGGGCTACGAGCAGTACTTC. The full variable domain, its missing parts supplied by reference TRBV7-9 and TRBJ2-7, is DTGVSQNPRHKITKRGQNVTFRCDPISEHNRLYWYRQTLGQGPEFLTYFQNEAQLEKSRLLSDRFSAERPKGSFSTLEIQRTEQGDSAMYLCASSLTTAGGYEQYFGPGTRLTVT.

Note on this clone: Relative to the germline gene, one junction end is altered; a read error may explain this. The chain carries TRBV11-2 and TRBJ2-7; no clear D gene. CDR3 length: 11 amino acids. CDR1 and CDR2 (germline): SGHAT, FQNNGV. The CDR3 DNA reads as TGTGCCAGCAGCCTAGAATGGGAGCAGTACTTC. Its translation is CASSLEWEQYF.

The V and J genes are TRBV27 and TRBJ2-2; TRBD2 might be the D (6 bases). The germline V gene has CDR1 MNHEY and CDR2 SMNVEV (reference sequence). The CDR3 has 16 amino acids. Between the trimmed V and J ends, which lost 7 bases and 5 bases, there was a span of 20 bases. DNA for the CDR3: TGTGCCAGCAACCCTTTGGGGGGAGTTTGGACCGGGGAGCTGTTTTTT. Translation gives CASNPLGGVWTGELFF.

This clone was observed a single time. The rearrangement links TRBV18 to TRBJ2-5; either TRBD1 or TRBD2 may supply D (5 bases each). The DNA end is more similar to TRBJ2-7, so the J call may be wrong. Germline V gene lookup returns CDR1 KGHSH and CDR2 LQKENI. The CDR3 spans 15 residues. The CDR3 nucleotides are TGTGCCAGCTCACCACGCGACTGGGACGGCTACGAGCAGTACTTC. This encodes CASSPRDWDGYEQYF.

V usage is TRBV6-5 and J usage is TRBJ2-7, with 8 bases identical to TRBD1. Germline CDR1 reads MNHEY; CDR2 reads SVGAGI. V gave up 0 bases and J gave up 5 bases; unmatched junction bases: 6. There are 15 residues in the CDR3. CDR3 sequence (DNA): TGTGCCAGCAGTTACTCCCAGGGGGCGAGGAACGAGCAGTACTTC. It translates to CASSYSQGARNEQYF.

The chain combines TRBV11-2 with TRBJ2-7; TRBD1 or TRBD2 may be the D gene (5 bases each). V gave up 4 bases and J gave up 5 bases, with 21 bases separating them. Per germline, CDR1 SGHAT and CDR2 FQNNGV. The CDR3 loop spans 16 amino acids. The CDR3 bases are TGTGCCAGCAGCTCGAGGCGAGGGGAACCGAAGGACGAGCAGTACTTC. Amino acids: CASSSRRGEPKDEQYF.

The V gene is TRBV27, the J gene TRBJ2-7; D gene unclear. Trimming left V 2 bases short and J 0 bases short, with 11 bases between. CDR1 is MNHEY and CDR2 is SMNVEV in the germline V gene (reference sequence). The CDR3 runs 15 residues. As DNA, the CDR3 is TGTGCCAGCAGTTTAAGTGGCCAGACCTCCTACGAGCAGTACTTC. This translates into CASSLSGQTSYEQYF.

This clone was detected only a few times. The genes are TRBV29-1 and TRBJ2-7; D unresolved. Germline V gene data show CDR1 as SQVTM and CDR2 as ANQGSEA. The CDR3 loop spans 12 amino acids. V lost 5 bases and J lost 5, with 13 bases in between. CDR3 bases: TGCAGCGTTTCCGGCCAGACGGACGAGCAGTACTTC. Translated: CSVSGQTDEQYF.

V and J are TRBV27 and TRBJ2-2, with D unresolved. CDR3 length: 15 amino acids. V was pared by 2 bases and J by 7 bases, with 14 bases between. Germline values: CDR1 MNHEY, CDR2 SMNVEV (reference sequence). CDR3 protein: CASSLRVTVSGELFF. In DNA, the CDR3 is TGTGCCAGCAGTTTAAGGGTTACCGTCAGCGGGGAGCTGTTTTTT.

The rearrangement uses TRBV9 and TRBJ1-1; TRBD1 aligns across 7 bases. This CDR3 has 13 amino acids. Germline V lookup: CDR1 SGDLS, CDR2 YYNGEE. J was trimmed by 5 bases and V by 6 bases; bases with no gene match: 7. The CDR3 protein is CASTTGVGTEAFF. DNA of the CDR3: TGTGCCAGCACCACAGGGGTAGGGACTGAAGCTTTCTTT.

The chain joins TRBV7-7 to TRBJ2-1; no reliable D call. The germline gives CDR1 SSHAT, CDR2 FNYEAQ (reference sequence). The CDR3 loop spans 15 amino acids. Between the trimmed V and J ends, which lost 5 bases and 0 bases, there was a span of 11 bases. The CDR3 region is CASSAQLSSYNEQFF. The CDR3 DNA reads TGTGCCAGCAGCGCCCAGCTGAGCTCCTACAATGAGCAGTTCTTC.

This chain links TRBV27 with TRBJ1-6, with D uncertain. This CDR3 has 14 residues. Trimming took off 5 bases at V and 10 bases at J, with 15 bases between the two ends. Germline lookup yields CDR1 MNHEY and CDR2 SMNVEV (reference sequence). The CDR3 nucleotides read TGTGCCAGCAGTACGGGCCTTCAGGACTCACCCCTCCACTTT. Translation gives CASSTGLQDSPLHF.

A single count supports this clone. The chain uses TRBV28 and TRBJ2-5; D is possibly TRBD2 (5 bases). V was clipped by 4 bases and J by 2 bases, with 11 bases between them. Germline V gene lookup returns CDR1 MDHEN and CDR2 SYDVKM. CDR3 length equals 14 residues. DNA for the CDR3: TGTGCCAGCAGTTACCTCGGGGAACAAGAGACCCAGTACTTC. Protein: CASSYLGEQETQYF.